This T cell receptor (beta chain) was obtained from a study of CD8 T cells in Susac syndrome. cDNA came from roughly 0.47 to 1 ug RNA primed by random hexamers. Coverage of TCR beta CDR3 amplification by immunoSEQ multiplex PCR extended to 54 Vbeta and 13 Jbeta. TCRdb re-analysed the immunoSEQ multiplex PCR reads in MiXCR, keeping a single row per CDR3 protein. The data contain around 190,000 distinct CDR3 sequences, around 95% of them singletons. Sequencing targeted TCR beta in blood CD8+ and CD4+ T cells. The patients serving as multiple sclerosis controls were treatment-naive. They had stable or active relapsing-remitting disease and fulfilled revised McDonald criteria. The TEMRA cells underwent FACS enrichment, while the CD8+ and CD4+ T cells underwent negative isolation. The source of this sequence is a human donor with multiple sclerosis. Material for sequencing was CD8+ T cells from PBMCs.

In DNA, the CDR3 is TGTGCCAGCAGCGACCGGGACAGGACGAACACTGAAGCTTTCTTT. This translates into CASSDRDRTNTEAFF. The chain couples TRBV11-2 to TRBJ1-1, with TRBD1 matching 8 bases. The germline gives CDR1 SGHAT, CDR2 FQNNGV. The CDR3 length is 15 residues. J lost 1 base, V lost 5 bases, and 6 bases had no gene match.